The 18 T cell receptor beta chains presented below share a single source sample, sequenced in a study of OX40 agonist ivuxolimab in advanced cancers. Library prep was done by the immunoSEQ multiplex PCR assay. TCRdb took over this immuneACCESS table, retaining in-frame rearrangements with V and J assigned. Such tables are incomplete; in checked studies, under half of the missing clones stem from an unresolved V gene, and the remainder is unexplained. The sample contains tens of thousands of clones, 88% of them found a single time. Roughly 1% of the sample is held by the ten biggest clonotypes. The source was CD4+ or CD8+ T cells sorted from blood, collected in a trial of the OX40 agonist ivuxolimab. The receptors originated from an adult with an advanced solid tumor such as melanoma, head and neck, liver or kidney cancer.

V is TRBV7-9 and J is TRBJ2-5, with TRBD1 identical over 11 bases. Germline V gene data show CDR1 as SEHNR and CDR2 as FQNEAQ (reference sequence). CDR3 size: 15 residues. With V trimmed by 4 bases and J by 4 bases, 5 bases remained unmatched. CDR3 sequence reads: CASSSSGTGGETQYF. The CDR3 DNA reads as TGTGCCAGCAGCTCATCCGGGACAGGGGGAGAGACCCAGTACTTC.

The chain combines TRBV6-6 with TRBJ2-1, with TRBD2 matching over 13 bases. The germline CDR1 and CDR2 sequences are MNHNY and SVGAGI (reference sequence). Trimming removed 4 bases from V and 5 bases from J; junction bases left unmatched: 2. This CDR3 spans 15 amino acids. Here the CDR3 DNA reads TGTGCCAGCAGTTTGGGACTAGCGGGGCACAATGAGCAGTTCTTC. This sequence encodes CASSLGLAGHNEQFF.

V and J are TRBV19 and TRBJ2-7; D ambiguous. CDR1 and CDR2 (germline): LNHDA, SQIVND (reference sequence). This CDR3 contains 13 residues. V dropped 4 bases and J dropped 3 bases, with 10 bases sitting between them. The CDR3 loop reads CASSKHADYEQYF. The DNA for the CDR3 is TGTGCCAGTAGTAAACACGCAGACTACGAGCAGTACTTC.

The chain combines TRBV5-1 with TRBJ1-1, with TRBD1 identical over 8 bases. Germline V gene sequence: CDR1 SGHRS, CDR2 YFSETQ. The CDR3 runs to 16 residues. The junction had 14 bases not matched to a gene; V was cut back by 6 bases and J by 4 bases. CDR3 sequence reads: CASTSQGAYGGTEAFF. CDR3 nucleotide sequence: TGCGCCAGCACATCCCAGGGGGCGTATGGAGGCACTGAAGCTTTCTTT. Drawing the rest from reference TRBV5-1 and TRBJ1-1, the complete variable domain is KAGVTQTPRYLIKTRGQQVTLSCSPISGHRSVSWYQQTPGQGLQFLFEYFSETQRNKGNFPGRFSGRQFSNSRSEMNVSTLELGDSALYLCASTSQGAYGGTEAFFGQGTRLTVV.

The J gene is TRBJ1-1, the V gene TRBV15, with 7 bases lining up with TRBD1. Germline V gene lookup returns CDR1 LNHNV and CDR2 YYDKDF (reference sequence). This CDR3 region has 15 residues. V lost 0 bases and J lost 6; bases outside the gene matches: 7. Written as DNA, the CDR3 is TGTGCCACCAGCAGAGACTACACAGGGGAGTCTGAAGCTTTCTTT. Translating it yields CATSRDYTGESEAFF.

The chain is built from TRBV5-1 and TRBJ1-3, with D unresolved. The germline CDR1 and CDR2 sequences are SGHRS and YFSETQ. Trimming cost V 0 bases and J 4 bases, with 8 bases left between them. CDR3 length: 14 amino acids. The CDR3 region is CASSLGARGNTIYF. As DNA, the CDR3 is TGCGCCAGCAGCTTGGGGGCAAGGGGAAACACCATATATTTT.

The genes are TRBV11-3 and TRBJ2-1, with 10 bases matching TRBD1. CDR1 is SGHNT and CDR2 is YENEEA in the germline V gene. V shed 6 bases and J 8 bases; nucleotides not matched to a gene: 10. CDR3 length: 15 residues. The CDR3 bases are TGTGCCAGCAGACCCGGGACAGGGGATGAACATGAGCAGTTCTTC. This sequence encodes CASRPGTGDEHEQFF.

V and J are TRBV6-1 and TRBJ1-4; D uncertain. CDR1 and CDR2 (germline): MNHNS, SASEGT. CDR3 length: 14 residues. V was clipped by 7 bases and J by 8 bases, with 17 bases between them. The CDR3, as DNA: TGTGCCAGCAAAACCTTAGGGCTTGGGGAAAAACTGTTTTTT. Translating it yields CASKTLGLGEKLFF.

Only one count was recorded for this clone. The chain uses TRBV7-2 and TRBJ1-3; no clear D gene. Germline V gives CDR1 SGHTA, CDR2 FQGNSA. The CDR3 runs 14 residues. V lost 1 base, J lost 4 bases, and 8 bases lay in between. As DNA, the CDR3 is TGTGCCAGCAGCTTAGAGTGGAGCGGAAACACCATATATTTT. Protein sequence: CASSLEWSGNTIYF.

The CDR3 DNA reads TGTGCCAGCAGCGAAAAGACGGGATCGCGTCAGTACTTC. Amino acids: CASSEKTGSRQYF. This chain joins TRBV7-2 and TRBJ2-7, with D maybe TRBD2 (5 bases). Germline values: CDR1 SGHTA, CDR2 FQGNSA. Trimming shortened V by 5 bases and J by 10 bases, and 18 bases separated the two germline ends. The CDR3 totals 13 residues.

This chain links TRBV4-1 with TRBJ2-1; D may match TRBD1 or TRBD2 (6 bases each). V shed 4 bases and J shed 2 bases, with 12 bases lying between them. The CDR3 spans 15 residues. Per germline, CDR1 MGHRA and CDR2 YSYEKL. CDR3 sequence: CASSPEGGPYNEQFF. CDR3 coding DNA: TGCGCCAGCAGCCCCGAGGGGGGCCCCTACAATGAGCAGTTCTTC.

This clone was picked up one time. This rearrangement joins TRBV2 to TRBJ1-1, with D possibly being TRBD1 (5 bases). The CDR3 extends over 12 amino acids. CDR1 SNHLY and CDR2 FYNNEI come from the germline V gene. The V and J ends lost 6 bases and 3 bases respectively, with 8 bases between them. The CDR3 loop reads CASSDSYTEAFF. The CDR3 region has the DNA TGTGCCAGCAGCGACAGTTACACTGAAGCTTTCTTT.

This chain connects TRBV28 to TRBJ2-2; D unclear. The V and J ends lost 7 bases and 6 bases respectively, with 9 bases between them. This CDR3 is 12 amino acids long. Germline CDR1 is MDHEN and CDR2 is SYDVKM. DNA of the CDR3: TGTGCCAGCACTCGTGTCTCCGGGGAGCTGTTTTTT. Protein sequence: CASTRVSGELFF.

CDR3 sequence reads: CASRPLTGLSYEQYF. CDR3 nucleotide sequence: TGTGCCAGCAGACCCCTCACGGGACTTTCCTACGAGCAGTACTTC. The chain is built from TRBV6-5 and TRBJ2-7; D is possibly TRBD2 (6 bases). The V end was cut by 6 bases, the J end by 1 base, with 16 bases between. CDR1 and CDR2 from the germline V gene are MNHEY and SVGAGI. The CDR3 totals 15 residues.

This clone is medium-sized (0.01 to 0.1%) by share. The chain is built from TRBV4-1 and TRBJ1-2; the D gene is possibly TRBD1 (5 bases). V dropped 6 bases and J dropped 8 bases, with 25 bases sitting between them. The germline V gene encodes CDR1 MGHRA and CDR2 YSYEKL. The CDR3 extends over 16 amino acids. The DNA for the CDR3 is TGCGCCAGCAGGGACCTAGGGAGGGGCTTAGAAGGAGGCTACACCTTC. This codes for CASRDLGRGLEGGYTF.

V usage is TRBV6-6 and J usage is TRBJ2-7, with no clear D. V lost 2 bases, J lost 5 bases, and 7 bases lay in between. Germline V gives CDR1 MNHNY, CDR2 SVGAGI (reference sequence). The CDR3 runs to 12 residues. CDR3 loop: CASSYKDHEQYF. CDR3 bases: TGTGCCAGCAGTTACAAGGACCACGAGCAGTACTTC.

DNA for the CDR3: TGTGCCAGTAGGAGGGAGGATAAACAGGGGGGCCTCTCCTACGAGCAGTACTTC. Protein product: CASRREDKQGGLSYEQYF. The chain couples TRBV19 to TRBJ2-7; TRBD1 aligns across 8 bases. Germline loops: CDR1 LNHDA, CDR2 SQIVND (reference sequence). CDR3 length: 18 residues. Trimming at V came to 6 bases and at J to 0 bases, leaving 16 bases not matched to a gene.

This clone came up once. The chain is built from TRBV19 and TRBJ2-6, with 12 bases aligning to TRBD1. CDR3 length: 16 amino acids. The germline V gene encodes CDR1 LNHDA and CDR2 SQIVND (reference sequence). Trimming cost V 4 bases and J 4 bases; bases outside gene matches: 2. The CDR3 reads CASSRDRGLGANVLTF. CDR3 bases: TGTGCCAGTAGTAGGGACAGGGGGCTGGGGGCCAACGTCCTGACTTTC. Combining the CDR3 with reference TRBV19 and TRBJ2-6 gives the whole variable domain DGGITQSPKYLFRKEGQNVTLSCEQNLNHDAMYWYRQDPGQGLRLIYYSQIVNDFQKGDIAEGYSVSREKKESFPLTVTSAQKNPTAFYLCASSRDRGLGANVLTFGAGSRLTVL.